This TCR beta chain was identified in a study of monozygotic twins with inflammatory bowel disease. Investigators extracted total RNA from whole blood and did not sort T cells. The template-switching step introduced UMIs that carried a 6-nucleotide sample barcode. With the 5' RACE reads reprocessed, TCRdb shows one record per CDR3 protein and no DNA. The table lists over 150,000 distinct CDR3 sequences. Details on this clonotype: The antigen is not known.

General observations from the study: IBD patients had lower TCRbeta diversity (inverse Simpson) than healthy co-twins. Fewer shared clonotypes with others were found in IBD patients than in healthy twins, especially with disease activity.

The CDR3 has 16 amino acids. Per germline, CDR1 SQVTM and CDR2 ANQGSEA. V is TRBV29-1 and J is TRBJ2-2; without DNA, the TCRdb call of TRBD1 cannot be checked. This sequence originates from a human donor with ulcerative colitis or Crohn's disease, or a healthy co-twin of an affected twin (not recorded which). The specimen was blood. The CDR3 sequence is CSVEAQGGSDTGELFF.